This entry lists 23 T cell receptor beta chains sequenced from one sample in a study of T cell responses to AZD1222 COVID-19 vaccine. Produced via immunoSEQ multiplex PCR; TCRdb's table is partial and in-frame only. The sample yields approximately 100,000 clones, 92% seen once. Source: peripheral blood, taken on day 0 of AZD1222 vaccination. All receptors come from an adult in good health.

The rearrangement uses TRBV7-9 and TRBJ2-7; 8 positions match TRBD1. From germline, CDR1 is SEHNR and CDR2 FQNEAQ (reference sequence). V shed 6 bases and J 4 bases; nucleotides not matched to a gene: 11. The CDR3 has 15 residues. Here the CDR3 reads CASSGDRRLIYEQYF. The DNA of the CDR3 is TGTGCCAGCAGTGGGGACAGGAGACTTATTTACGAGCAGTACTTC.

By sample fraction, this clone is medium-sized. The chain couples TRBV6-5 to TRBJ2-2; maybe TRBD2 (5 bases). V lost 6 bases and J lost 7, with 15 bases in between. CDR3 size: 14 residues. Germline V CDR1 and CDR2: MNHEY, SVGAGI. The DNA for the CDR3 is TGTGCCAGCAGCCCCCGGGTAGAGGGCGGGGAGCTGTTTTTT. It specifies CASSPRVEGGELFF.

This chain links TRBV3-1 (or the pseudogene TRBV3-2) with TRBJ2-7; 9 bases align to TRBD1. Trimming removed 10 bases from V and 3 bases from J; junction bases left unmatched: 13. There are 15 residues in the CDR3. Germline-derived CDR1 and CDR2 are LGHDT and YNNKEL (reference sequence). CDR3 loop: CATLGGGTGSYEQYF. CDR3 bases: TGTGCCACTCTCGGGGGAGGGACAGGGAGCTACGAGCAGTACTTC.

The chain joins TRBV7-6 to TRBJ2-7; TRBD2 aligns across 9 bases. CDR3 length: 15 amino acids. Germline V CDR1 and CDR2: SGHVS, FNYEAQ. Trimming at V came to 5 bases and at J to 2 bases, leaving 7 bases not matched to a gene. The CDR3 region has the DNA TGTGCCAGCAGCCCGGTTGGCGGGGGGGCCTACGAGCAGTACTTC. This encodes CASSPVGGGAYEQYF.

The rearrangement joins TRBV5-3 to TRBJ2-1, with 9 bases aligning to TRBD2. TRBV5-3 is an ORF; its function is uncertain. The J segment lost 7 bases and the V segment lost 3 bases, leaving 11 bases of the junction unmatched. There are 16 residues in the CDR3. The CDR3 region has the DNA TGTGCCAGAAGCTGTCGCGGAGCGGGGGGACTGAATGAGCAGTTCTTC. Translation gives CARSCRGAGGLNEQFF.

This sequence joins TRBV28 and TRBJ2-2; D not certain. The CDR3 has 15 amino acids. Trimming stripped 3 bases from V and 3 bases from J, with 11 bases between. Looked up from germline, CDR1 is MDHEN and CDR2 is SYDVKM. The CDR3 coding sequence is TGTGCCAGCAGTTTTTGGGATGTCGACACCGGGGAGCTGTTTTTT. This sequence encodes CASSFWDVDTGELFF.

This clone was seen once. The chain is built from TRBV19 and TRBJ2-1; possible D gene TRBD1, 5 bases. Deletions cut 5 bases from V and 7 bases from J, with 15 bases between. This CDR3 is 14 amino acids long. The germline CDR1 and CDR2 sequences are LNHDA and SQIVND (reference sequence). The CDR3 DNA follows: TGTGCCAGTAGTCCCATGAGCCGACAGAATGAGCAGTTCTTC. This gives the protein CASSPMSRQNEQFF.

This chain connects TRBV6-5 to TRBJ1-2; D uncertain. The CDR3 spans 13 residues. CDR1 and CDR2 from the germline V gene are MNHEY and SVGAGI. Trimming cost V 6 bases and J 8 bases, with 16 bases left between them. The CDR3 spells CASSLMDRKGYTF. In DNA form, the CDR3 reads TGTGCCAGCAGCCTAATGGACCGAAAGGGCTACACCTTC.

J is TRBJ2-7 and V is TRBV5-1, with 14 bases matching TRBD2. Germline CDR1 reads SGHRS; CDR2 reads YFSETQ. The V segment lost 6 bases and the J segment 3 bases; nucleotides outside the gene matches: 5. This CDR3 has 15 residues. The CDR3, as DNA: TGCGCCAGCACCAAGGGACTAGCGGGAGTCTACGAGCAGTACTTC. Protein: CASTKGLAGVYEQYF.

CDR3 region: CASSGSPDRGWSPLHF. DNA for the CDR3: TGTGCCAGCAGCGGCTCCCCGGACAGGGGTTGGTCACCCCTCCACTTT. The chain employs TRBV9 and TRBJ1-6, with 9 bases aligning to TRBD1. From germline, CDR1 is SGDLS and CDR2 YYNGEE. The CDR3 has 16 amino acids. V gave up 3 bases and J gave up 10 bases; unmatched junction bases: 11.

This clone was seen a handful of times. CDR3 bases: TGCAGTGCTAGTAGGGAATTGGCTGGCTACACCTTC. Amino acid sequence: CSASRELAGYTF. The gene calls are TRBV20-1 and TRBJ1-2, with unresolved D. CDR3 size: 12 residues. Germline lookup yields CDR1 DFQATT and CDR2 SNEGSKA (reference sequence). Trimming took off 3 bases at V and 7 bases at J, with 12 bases between the two ends.

The genes are TRBV10-3 and TRBJ1-4; D is unresolved. The CDR3 runs 12 residues. Between the trimmed V and J ends, which lost 6 bases and 8 bases, there was a span of 10 bases. Germline V gene lookup returns CDR1 ENHRY and CDR2 SYGVKD. Here the CDR3 DNA reads TGTGCCATCAGCGAGGAGGACGAAAAACTGTTTTTT. Residues: CAISEEDEKLFF.

The rearrangement uses TRBV4-1 and TRBJ2-7; no firm D call. The V and J ends lost 0 bases and 0 bases respectively, with 9 bases between them. Per germline, CDR1 MGHRA and CDR2 YSYEKL. This CDR3 has 15 amino acids. This chain's CDR3 is CASSQEGYTSYEQYF. The CDR3, as DNA: TGCGCCAGCAGCCAAGAAGGCTATACCTCCTACGAGCAGTACTTC.

The CDR3 nucleotides are TGTGCCAGCAGCCCGGAATGGGGGGCGGCTGAAGCTTTCTTT. Translated: CASSPEWGAAEAFF. The rearrangement joins TRBV5-4 to TRBJ1-1; D might be TRBD1 (6 bases). The CDR3 consists of 14 residues. CDR1 is SGHNT, CDR2 YYREEE, per germline (reference sequence). V lost 4 bases and J lost 6, with 16 bases in between.

The genes are TRBV5-4 and TRBJ2-2; D possibly corresponds to TRBD1 (5 bases). V lost 4 bases, J lost 0 bases, and 10 bases lay in between. There are 15 residues in the CDR3. Germline V gene lookup returns CDR1 SGHNT and CDR2 YYREEE (reference sequence). The CDR3, as DNA: TGTGCCAGCAGCCCTCAGACAGCGAACACCGGGGAGCTGTTTTTT. This gives the protein CASSPQTANTGELFF.

In this sample, this clone turned up once. The rearrangement joins TRBV23-1 to TRBJ1-5; D is ambiguous. TRBV23-1 is an ORF for which the function is uncertain. The ends were cut back, 2 bases at V and 5 bases at J, with 7 bases in the middle. CDR3 length equals 13 residues. The CDR3 DNA is TGCGCCAGCAGTCAAGTAAGGGATCAGCCCCAGCATTTT. As protein: CASSQVRDQPQHF.

This clone was seen a handful of times. The V call is TRBV11-2, the J call TRBJ2-7; TRBD2 matches 7 bases. CDR3 size: 14 residues. Per germline, CDR1 SGHAT and CDR2 FQNNGV. J gave up 0 bases and V 5 bases, and 4 bases lay outside the gene matches. In nucleotides, the CDR3 is TGTGCCAGCAGCCTCAGCGGGAACTCCTACGAGCAGTACTTC. Translated, it gives CASSLSGNSYEQYF.

A single count supports this clone. The CDR3 DNA reads as TGTGCCAGCAGCTTCGGACAGTATAGTTATCAGCCCCAGCATTTT. Its translation: CASSFGQYSYQPQHF. The chain recombines TRBV7-2 with TRBJ1-5; weak D call: TRBD1 (6 bases). The V and J ends lost 3 bases and 5 bases respectively, with 14 bases between them. This CDR3 has 15 residues. Per the germline V gene, CDR1 is SGHTA and CDR2 is FQGNSA.

The chain links TRBV6-2 or TRBV6-3 to TRBJ2-5, with 10 bases matching TRBD1. The CDR3 has 15 amino acids. Germline trimming cut 2 bases from V and 5 bases from J; bases unmatched to any gene: 5. The germline gives CDR1 MNHEY, CDR2 SVGEGT. In DNA, the CDR3 is TGTGCCAGCAGTTACGGGACAGGGGAAGGGGAGACCCAGTACTTC. Protein product: CASSYGTGEGETQYF.

This chain's CDR3 is CAWSVGNSGNTIYF. Written as DNA, the CDR3 is TGTGCCTGGAGTGTAGGGAACTCTGGAAACACCATATATTTT. The chain employs TRBV30 and TRBJ1-3; D ambiguous. Trimming removed 0 bases from V and 0 bases from J, with 6 bases in between. The CDR3 is 14 residues long. Germline V gene lookup returns CDR1 GTSNPN and CDR2 SVGIG (reference sequence).

The V and J genes are TRBV5-1 and TRBJ2-3, with 10 nucleotides matching TRBD1. The trim removed 1 base at V and 1 base at J, leaving 3 bases unmatched. Germline lookup yields CDR1 SGHRS and CDR2 YFSETQ. This CDR3 is built from 16 residues. The CDR3, as DNA: TGCGCCAGCAGCTTGTCCGGGACAGGGGGCACAGATACGCAGTATTTT. Protein: CASSLSGTGGTDTQYF.

This clone appeared once. This chain uses TRBV19 with TRBJ1-2; D unresolved. The CDR3 loop spans 12 amino acids. Trimming shortened V by 4 bases and J by 3 bases, and 6 bases separated the two germline ends. Germline CDR1 and CDR2: LNHDA and SQIVND (reference sequence). CDR3 bases: TGTGCCAGTAGTAGGCGCGACTATGGCTACACCTTC. It is translated as CASSRRDYGYTF.

The rearrangement uses TRBV7-9 and TRBJ1-3; the match to TRBD1 covers 10 bases. CDR3 length: 16 amino acids. J was trimmed by 0 bases and V by 5 bases; bases with no gene match: 4. The V gene's germline CDR1 is SEHNR and CDR2 FQNEAQ (reference sequence). CDR3 nucleotide sequence: TGTGCCAGCAGCGAGCGACAGGGGGCCTCTGGAAACACCATATATTTT. Translation: CASSERQGASGNTIYF. Full variable domain (outside the CDR3, taken from reference TRBV7-9 and TRBJ1-3): DTGVSQNPRHKITKRGQNVTFRCDPISEHNRLYWYRQTLGQGPEFLTYFQNEAQLEKSRLLSDRFSAERPKGSFSTLEIQRTEQGDSAMYLCASSERQGASGNTIYFGEGSWLTVV.